Listed below are T cell receptor beta chains from one sample, sequenced in a study of T cell clonotyping in hematopoietic cell transplantation. TCRdb's copy holds only in-frame clones and misses some; the assay was immunoSEQ multiplex PCR. The sample lists over 7,000 clones; 81% were seen once. This specimen was peripheral blood mononuclear cells, taken 180 days after allogeneic stem cell transplant. The receptors derive from a female patient aged 50-59 years who had an allogeneic stem cell transplant from an unrelated donor, so the T cells may come from the graft donor. Some clones in this sample may be carry-over from other donors' samples. CDR3s include the opening cysteine and the closing phenylalanine or tryptophan. The D gene is left open where the match is weak. Clone size is shown for a subset of rows, as once, few, many or a class of expanded clone.

J gene | V gene | D gene | clone size | CDR3 protein | CDR3 DNA
TRBJ1-2 | TRBV7-8 | TRBD1 | . | CASSLRDRDLLGYTF | TGTGCCAGCAGCCTCCGGGACAGGGATTTGCTAGGCTACACCTTC
TRBJ2-2 | TRBV10-3 | . | . | CAIGQGSGELFF | TGTGCCATCGGGCAGGGTTCGGGGGAGCTGTTTTTT
TRBJ1-6 | TRBV13 | TRBD1 | . | CASARDRDSPLHF | TGTGCCAGCGCCCGAGACAGGGACTCACCCCTCCACTTT
TRBJ1-5 | TRBV2 | TRBD1 | few | CASSYGQGGQPQHF | TGTGCCAGCAGTTACGGACAGGGAGGTCAGCCCCAGCATTTT
TRBJ2-1 | TRBV11-2 | TRBD2 | . | CASSLTSGGAVGEQFF | TGTGCCAGCAGCTTAACTAGCGGGGGGGCTGTCGGTGAGCAGTTCTTC
TRBJ2-5 | TRBV14 | TRBD1 | . | CASSQDSVDRGVRETQYF | TGTGCCAGCAGCCAAGATAGTGTCGACAGGGGGGTTCGGGAGACCCAGTACTTC
TRBJ2-2 | TRBV19 | . | . | CASSRELQGSTGELFF | TGTGCCAGTAGTAGAGAACTTCAGGGCAGCACCGGGGAGCTGTTTTTT
TRBJ1-6 | TRBV19 | . | . | CASSPQGENSPLHF | TGTGCCAGTAGTCCACAGGGAGAGAATTCACCCCTCCACTTT
TRBJ2-7 | TRBV27 | TRBD1 | . | CASSFTGTGGDEQYF | TGTGCCAGCAGTTTCACCGGGACAGGGGGCGACGAGCAGTACTTC
TRBJ1-2 | TRBV14 | TRBD1 | . | CASSRLWGTGTNYGYTF | TGTGCCAGCAGCCGGTTATGGGGGACAGGGACTAACTATGGCTACACCTTC
TRBJ2-7 | TRBV30 | TRBD1 | . | CAWDRQGVHEQYF | TGTGCCTGGGATCGACAGGGAGTCCACGAGCAGTACTTC
TRBJ2-7 | TRBV5-1 | TRBD1 | . | CASSLSGTGREQYF | TGCGCCAGCAGCTTGTCGGGGACAGGGCGCGAGCAGTACTTC
TRBJ2-4 | TRBV29-1 | TRBD1 | . | CSVQGQGAGAKNIQYF | TGCAGCGTTCAGGGACAGGGGGCCGGGGCCAAAAACATTCAGTACTTC
TRBJ1-2 | TRBV9 | . | once | CASSNRTARKGYTF | TGTGCCAGCAGTAACCGGACAGCGCGAAAGGGCTACACCTTC
TRBJ1-2 | TRBV5-6 | TRBD1 | few | CASSGQGRYGYTF | TGTGCCAGCAGCGGACAGGGAAGATATGGCTACACCTTC
TRBJ2-5 | TRBV6-5 | TRBD2 | . | CASSPLRGGTQYF | TGTGCCAGCAGTCCCCTTCGGGGGGGGACCCAGTACTTC
TRBJ2-3 | TRBV28 | TRBD2 | . | CASSSSPGLGSQTDTQYF | TGTGCCAGCAGTTCGAGCCCGGGACTAGGGTCACAAACAGATACGCAGTATTTT
TRBJ1-3 | TRBV30 | . | few | CVLQRDTIYF | TGTGTTCTACAGAGGGACACCATATATTTT
TRBJ2-5 | TRBV30 | . | . | CAWTGGETQYF | TGTGCCTGGACTGGGGGAGAGACCCAGTACTTC
TRBJ1-6 | TRBV30 | . | . | CAWSDRQEYSPLHF | TGTGCCTGGAGTGATAGGCAGGAGTATTCACCCCTCCACTTT
TRBJ2-5 | TRBV2 | . | few | CASSQRPWGGTQYF | TGTGCCAGCAGCCAACGACCCTGGGGAGGGACCCAGTACTTC
TRBJ2-2 | TRBV30 | . | . | CAWTELGTGELFF | TGTGCCTGGACCGAGCTCGGCACCGGGGAGCTGTTTTTT
TRBJ2-1 | TRBV30 | TRBD2 | . | CAWEAGLERNEQFF | TGTGCCTGGGAAGCGGGGCTCGAGAGAAATGAGCAGTTCTTC
TRBJ1-5 | TRBV29-1 | . | . | CSVAEGGGPQHF | TGCAGCGTTGCTGAAGGGGGGGGGCCCCAGCATTTT
TRBJ1-3 | TRBV7-9 | . | . | CASSLGRPSSGNTIYF | TGTGCCAGCAGCCTCGGACGGCCGAGCTCTGGAAACACCATATATTTT
TRBJ2-1 | TRBV7-2 | . | once | CASSPFTAGSSYNEQFF | TGTGCCAGCAGCCCGTTTACGGCGGGGAGCTCCTACAATGAGCAGTTCTTC
TRBJ2-7 | TRBV6-4 | TRBD2 | . | CASSRTSGSSYEQYF | TGTGCCAGCAGTAGGACTAGCGGGAGCTCCTACGAGCAGTACTTC
TRBJ2-5 | TRBV7-8 | TRBD1 | . | CASSPLQGFGETQYF | TGTGCCAGCAGCCCATTACAGGGGTTCGGTGAGACCCAGTACTTC
TRBJ2-5 | TRBV29-1 | . | . | CSVEEISETQYF | TGCAGCGTTGAAGAGATCTCAGAGACCCAGTACTTC
TRBJ2-3 | TRBV7-3 | TRBD2 | . | CASSSRTSGDTQYF | TGTGCCAGCAGCTCCCGGACTAGCGGGGATACGCAGTATTTT
TRBJ1-1 | TRBV7-9 | . | . | CASSSGVTEAFF | TGTGCCAGCAGCTCGGGGGTCACTGAAGCTTTCTTT
TRBJ2-7 | TRBV7-2 | . | . | CASSLQYEQYF | TGTGCCAGCAGCCTTCAATACGAGCAGTACTTC
TRBJ1-2 | TRBV27 | . | . | CASSLRGVGYTF | TGTGCCAGCAGTTTGAGGGGGGTCGGCTACACCTTC
TRBJ1-1 | TRBV10-3 | . | . | CAISELGGSTEAFF | TGTGCCATCAGTGAGTTGGGGGGTTCGACTGAAGCTTTCTTT
TRBJ2-1 | TRBV19 | TRBD2 | medium-sized | CASSMTSGGYNEQFF | TGTGCCAGTAGTATGACTAGCGGGGGATACAATGAGCAGTTCTTC
TRBJ2-7 | TRBV19 | . | . | CASSISGRSYEQYF | TGTGCCAGTAGTATTTCAGGGAGGTCCTACGAGCAGTACTTC
TRBJ2-3 | TRBV6-5 | TRBD2 | . | CASLTRGGSTDTQYF | TGTGCCAGCCTAACTCGGGGGGGTAGCACAGATACGCAGTATTTT
TRBJ2-3 | TRBV19 | TRBD2 | . | CASSMTGTSGGGRDTQYF | TGTGCCAGTAGTATGACCGGGACTAGCGGGGGGGGCCGAGATACGCAGTATTTT
TRBJ2-7 | TRBV28 | TRBD1 | . | CASSVGQGYGQYF | TGTGCCAGCAGTGTGGGACAGGGCTACGGGCAGTACTTC
TRBJ1-3 | TRBV4-1 | . | . | CASSPWGGTRNTIYF | TGCGCCAGCAGTCCCTGGGGGGGGACAAGAAACACCATATATTTT
TRBJ1-2 | TRBV7-9 | . | . | CASSASGRSNYGYTF | TGTGCCAGCAGCGCCTCGGGCAGATCTAACTATGGCTACACCTTC
TRBJ2-3 | TRBV30 | TRBD2 | few | CAWMKRGSTDTQYF | TGTGCCTGGATGAAGCGGGGGAGCACAGATACGCAGTATTTT
TRBJ2-1 | TRBV19 | . | . | CASQDRPAYNEQFF | TGTGCCAGCCAGGACCGTCCGGCCTACAATGAGCAGTTCTTC
TRBJ2-1 | TRBV9 | . | . | CASSVAGQYDEQFF | TGTGCCAGCAGCGTAGCGGGGCAATACGATGAGCAGTTCTTC
TRBJ1-2 | TRBV30 | . | . | CAWSVDRTTPSGGYTF | TGTGCCTGGAGTGTGGACCGAACTACCCCTAGCGGTGGCTACACCTTC
TRBJ2-7 | TRBV4-3 | . | . | CASSQEGRGEQYF | TGCGCCAGCAGCCAAGAAGGGAGAGGTGAGCAGTACTTC
TRBJ2-3 | TRBV5-1 | TRBD2 | . | CASSASLGGEGGTQYF | TGCGCCAGCAGCGCAAGTTTGGGAGGGGAAGGTGGTACGCAGTATTTT
TRBJ1-2 | TRBV30 | . | few | CAWSVRGDYGYTF | TGTGCCTGGAGTGTACGGGGGGACTATGGCTACACCTTC
TRBJ1-5 | TRBV6-1 | . | . | CASSDIGGGNQPQHF | TGTGCCAGCAGTGACATCGGGGGTGGCAATCAGCCCCAGCATTTT
TRBJ2-2 | TRBV6-6 | TRBD2 | . | CASSPPGLVSGELFF | TGTGCCAGCAGCCCTCCGGGACTAGTTAGCGGGGAGCTGTTTTTT
TRBJ2-3 | TRBV19 | . | once | CASSLDTGTDTQYF | TGTGCCAGTAGCCTGGACACCGGCACAGATACGCAGTATTTT
TRBJ1-1 | TRBV27 | . | large | CASSLPPPNTEAFF | TGTGCCAGCAGCCTCCCACCCCCGAACACTGAAGCTTTCTTT
TRBJ1-1 | TRBV10-3 | TRBD1 | . | CAISGGQGRNTEAFF | TGTGCCATCAGTGGGGGACAGGGTCGAAACACTGAAGCTTTCTTT
TRBJ1-3 | TRBV5-1 | TRBD1 | . | CASSLGQGHSGNTIYF | TGCGCCAGCAGCTTGGGACAGGGGCACTCTGGAAACACCATATATTTT
TRBJ2-7 | TRBV2 | . | . | CASQANQGISYEQYF | TGTGCCAGCCAAGCCAATCAGGGGATCTCCTACGAGCAGTACTTC
TRBJ2-5 | TRBV11-2 | . | . | CASSPAPVETQYF | TGTGCCAGCAGCCCCGCACCGGTGGAGACCCAGTACTTC
TRBJ2-7 | TRBV2 | . | few | CASSDQGEQYF | TGTGCCAGCAGTGACCAGGGAGAGCAGTACTTC
TRBJ2-1 | TRBV19 | TRBD1 | . | CASSFFSGQGYNEQFF | TGTGCCAGTAGCTTCTTCTCGGGACAGGGGTACAATGAGCAGTTCTTC
TRBJ1-2 | TRBV7-9 | . | once | CASSVPGQGATYTF | TGTGCCAGCAGCGTACCGGGACAAGGAGCTACCTACACCTTC